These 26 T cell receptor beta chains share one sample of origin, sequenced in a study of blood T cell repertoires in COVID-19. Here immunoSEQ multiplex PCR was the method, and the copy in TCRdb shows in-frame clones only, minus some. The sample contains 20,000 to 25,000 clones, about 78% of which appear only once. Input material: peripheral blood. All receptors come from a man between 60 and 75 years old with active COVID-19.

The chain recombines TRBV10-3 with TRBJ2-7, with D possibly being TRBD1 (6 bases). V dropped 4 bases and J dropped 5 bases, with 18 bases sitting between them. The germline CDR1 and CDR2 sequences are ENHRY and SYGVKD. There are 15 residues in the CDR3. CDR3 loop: CAISVLGLSGDEQYF. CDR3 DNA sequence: TGTGCCATCAGTGTCCTGGGGCTCTCAGGGGACGAGCAGTACTTC.

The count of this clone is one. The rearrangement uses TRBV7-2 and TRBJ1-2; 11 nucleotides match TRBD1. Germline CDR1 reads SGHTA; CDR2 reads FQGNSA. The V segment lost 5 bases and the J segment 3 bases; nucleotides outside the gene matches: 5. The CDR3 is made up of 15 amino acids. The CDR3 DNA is TGTGCCAGCAGCCCCGGACAGGGGGCATACTATGGCTACACCTTC. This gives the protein CASSPGQGAYYGYTF.

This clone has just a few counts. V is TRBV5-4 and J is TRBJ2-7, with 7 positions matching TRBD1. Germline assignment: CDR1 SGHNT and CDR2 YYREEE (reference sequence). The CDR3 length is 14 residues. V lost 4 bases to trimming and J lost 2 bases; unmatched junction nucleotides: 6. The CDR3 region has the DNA TGTGCCAGCAGCAATAGGGACAGCCCCTACGAGCAGTACTTC. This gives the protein CASSNRDSPYEQYF. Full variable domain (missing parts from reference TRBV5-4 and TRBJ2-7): ETGVTQSPTHLIKTRGQQVTLRCSSQSGHNTVSWYQQALGQGPQFIFQYYREEENGRGNFPPRFSGLQFPNYSSELNVNALELDDSALYLCASSNRDSPYEQYFGPGTRLTVT.

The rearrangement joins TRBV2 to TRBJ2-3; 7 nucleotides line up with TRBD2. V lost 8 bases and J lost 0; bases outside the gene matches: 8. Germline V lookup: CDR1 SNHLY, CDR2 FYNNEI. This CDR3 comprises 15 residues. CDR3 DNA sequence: TGTGCCAGCCTTGGCAGCGGGGCTAGCACAGATACGCAGTATTTT. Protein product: CASLGSGASTDTQYF.

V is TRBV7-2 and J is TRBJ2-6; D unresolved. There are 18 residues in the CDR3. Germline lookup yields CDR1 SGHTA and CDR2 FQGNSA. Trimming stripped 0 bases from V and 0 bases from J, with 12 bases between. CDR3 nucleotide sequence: TGTGCCAGCAGCTTAGCCCTACACAGTGGCTCTGGGGCCAACGTCCTGACTTTC. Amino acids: CASSLALHSGSGANVLTF.

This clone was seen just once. Here the CDR3 reads CASSREGRRGTDTQYF. The CDR3 bases are TGTGCCAGCAGCCGGGAGGGCCGGAGAGGGACAGATACGCAGTATTTT. This chain joins TRBV5-4 and TRBJ2-3, with 8 bases fitting TRBD2. The CDR3 runs to 16 residues. The ends lost 4 bases at V and 3 bases at J; junction bases unmatched: 10. CDR1 is SGHNT and CDR2 is YYREEE in the germline V gene (reference sequence).

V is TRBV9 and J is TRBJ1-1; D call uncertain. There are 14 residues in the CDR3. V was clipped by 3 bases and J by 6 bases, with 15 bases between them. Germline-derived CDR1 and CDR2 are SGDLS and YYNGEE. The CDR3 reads CASSDRTEGAEAFF. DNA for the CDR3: TGTGCCAGCAGCGATCGGACGGAGGGAGCTGAAGCTTTCTTT.

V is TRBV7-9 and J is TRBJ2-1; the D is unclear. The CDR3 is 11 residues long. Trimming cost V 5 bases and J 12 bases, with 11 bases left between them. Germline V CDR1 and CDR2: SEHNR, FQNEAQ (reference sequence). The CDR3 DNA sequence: TGTGCCAGCAGCCCCCAGGTCGGGCAGTTCTTC. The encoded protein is CASSPQVGQFF.

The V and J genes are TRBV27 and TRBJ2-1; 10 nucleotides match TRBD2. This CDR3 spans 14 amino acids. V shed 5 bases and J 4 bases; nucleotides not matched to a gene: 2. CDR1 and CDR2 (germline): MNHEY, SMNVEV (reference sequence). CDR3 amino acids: CASSRTSGYNEQFF. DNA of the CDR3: TGTGCCAGCAGTAGGACTAGCGGTTACAATGAGCAGTTCTTC.

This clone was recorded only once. The CDR3 here is CASSLSQRDYEQYF. The CDR3 nucleotides read TGTGCCAGCAGCTTATCCCAGCGGGATTACGAGCAGTACTTC. V gene TRBV7-8 combines with J gene TRBJ2-7, with 7 bases lining up with TRBD2. The CDR3 sequence is 14 residues long. In germline, CDR1 is SGHVS, CDR2 FQNEAQ. J was trimmed by 4 bases and V by 2 bases; bases with no gene match: 5.

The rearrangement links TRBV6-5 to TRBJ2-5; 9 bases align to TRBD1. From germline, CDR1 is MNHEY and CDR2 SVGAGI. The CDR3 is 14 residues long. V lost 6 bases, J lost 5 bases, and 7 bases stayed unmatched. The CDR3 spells CASSQEGQGETQYF. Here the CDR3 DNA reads TGTGCCAGCAGCCAAGAGGGACAGGGTGAGACCCAGTACTTC.

The chain's CDR3 is CASSKVQATEAFF. In nucleotides, the CDR3 is TGTGCCAGCAGCAAAGTTCAGGCAACTGAAGCTTTCTTT. J is TRBJ1-1 and V is TRBV21-1; the DNA was not used to check the table's D call, TRBD1. TRBV21-1 represents a pseudogene. CDR3 size: 13 residues.

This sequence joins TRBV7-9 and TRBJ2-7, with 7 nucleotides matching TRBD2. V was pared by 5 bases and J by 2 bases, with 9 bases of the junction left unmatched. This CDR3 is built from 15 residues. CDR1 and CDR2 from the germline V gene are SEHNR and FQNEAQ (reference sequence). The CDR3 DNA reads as TGTGCCAGCAGCCCCCGGGGGGTGTGGGCCTACGAGCAGTACTTC. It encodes CASSPRGVWAYEQYF. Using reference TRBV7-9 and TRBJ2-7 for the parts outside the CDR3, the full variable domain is DTGVSQNPRHKITKRGQNVTFRCDPISEHNRLYWYRQTLGQGPEFLTYFQNEAQLEKSRLLSDRFSAERPKGSFSTLEIQRTEQGDSAMYLCASSPRGVWAYEQYFGPGTRLTVT.

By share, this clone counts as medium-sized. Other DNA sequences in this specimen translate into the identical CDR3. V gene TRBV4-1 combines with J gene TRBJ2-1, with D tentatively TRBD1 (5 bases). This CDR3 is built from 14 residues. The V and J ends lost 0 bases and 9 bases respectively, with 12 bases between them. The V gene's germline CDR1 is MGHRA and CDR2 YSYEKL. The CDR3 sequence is CASSQDLGASEQFF. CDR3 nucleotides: TGCGCCAGCAGCCAAGATCTAGGGGCAAGTGAGCAGTTCTTC.

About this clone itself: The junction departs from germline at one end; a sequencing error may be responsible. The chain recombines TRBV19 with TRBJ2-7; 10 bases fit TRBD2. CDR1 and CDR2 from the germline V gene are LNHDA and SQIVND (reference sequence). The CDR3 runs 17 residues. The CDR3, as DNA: TGTGCCAGTAGTATAAAGGGAAGGACTAGCGGACCCTACGAGCAGCACTTC. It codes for CASSIKGRTSGPYEQHF.

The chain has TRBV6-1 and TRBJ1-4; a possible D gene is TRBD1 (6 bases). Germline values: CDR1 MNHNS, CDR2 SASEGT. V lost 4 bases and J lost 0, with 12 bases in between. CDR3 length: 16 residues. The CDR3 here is CASSVSGATTNEKLFF. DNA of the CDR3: TGTGCCAGCAGTGTGTCAGGGGCAACAACTAATGAAAAACTGTTTTTT.

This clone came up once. CDR3 DNA: TGTGCCAGCAGGGGTTCGACTAGCGGGAGCCCCGGGGCCAACGTCCTGACTTTC. Translating gives CASRGSTSGSPGANVLTF. The chain links TRBV7-6 to TRBJ2-6; TRBD2 agrees at 12 bases. The CDR3 totals 18 residues. CDR1 and CDR2 (germline): SGHVS, FNYEAQ. The ends lost 6 bases at V and 4 bases at J; junction bases unmatched: 10.

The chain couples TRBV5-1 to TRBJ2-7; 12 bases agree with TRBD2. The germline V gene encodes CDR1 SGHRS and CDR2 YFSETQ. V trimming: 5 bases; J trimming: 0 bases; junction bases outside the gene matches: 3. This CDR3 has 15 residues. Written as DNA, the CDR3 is TGCGCCAGCAGTACTAGCGGGAGGAGCTCCTACGAGCAGTACTTC. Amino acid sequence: CASSTSGRSSYEQYF.

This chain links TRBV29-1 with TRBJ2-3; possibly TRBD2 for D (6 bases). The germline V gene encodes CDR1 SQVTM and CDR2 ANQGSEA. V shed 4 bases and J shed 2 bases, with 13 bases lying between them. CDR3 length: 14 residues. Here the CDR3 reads CSVGGGTPTDTQYF. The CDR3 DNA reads TGCAGCGTTGGGGGCGGGACCCCCACAGATACGCAGTATTTT.

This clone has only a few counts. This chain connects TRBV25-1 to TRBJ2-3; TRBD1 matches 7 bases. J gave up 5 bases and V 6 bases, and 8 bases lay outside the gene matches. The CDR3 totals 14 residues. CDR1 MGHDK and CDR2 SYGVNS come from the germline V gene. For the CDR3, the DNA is TGTGCCAGCAGAGAGAGGGGGCTTGGAGATACGCAGTATTTT. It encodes CASRERGLGDTQYF.

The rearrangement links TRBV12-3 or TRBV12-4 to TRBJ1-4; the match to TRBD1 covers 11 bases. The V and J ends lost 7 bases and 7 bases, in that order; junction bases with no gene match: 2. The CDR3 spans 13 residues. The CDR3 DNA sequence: TGTGCCAGCATGGGGACAGGGGGTGAAAAACTGTTTTTT. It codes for CASMGTGGEKLFF.

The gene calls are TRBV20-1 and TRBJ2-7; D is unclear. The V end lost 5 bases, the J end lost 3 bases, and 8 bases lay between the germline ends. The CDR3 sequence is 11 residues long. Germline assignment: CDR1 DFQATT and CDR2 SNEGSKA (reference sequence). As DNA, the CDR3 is TGCAGTGCTTCGCAGGACTACGAGCAGTACTTC. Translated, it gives CSASQDYEQYF.

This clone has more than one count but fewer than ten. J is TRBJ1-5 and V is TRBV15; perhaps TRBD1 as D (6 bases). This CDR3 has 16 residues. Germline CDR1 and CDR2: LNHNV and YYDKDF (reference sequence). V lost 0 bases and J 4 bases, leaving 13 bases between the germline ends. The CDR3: CATSRETAGVNQPQHF. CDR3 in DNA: TGTGCCACCAGCAGAGAAACTGCAGGGGTAAATCAGCCCCAGCATTTT.

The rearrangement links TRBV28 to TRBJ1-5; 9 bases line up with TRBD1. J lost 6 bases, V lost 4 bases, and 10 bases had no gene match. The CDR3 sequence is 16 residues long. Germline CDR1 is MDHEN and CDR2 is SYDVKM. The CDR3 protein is CASSSNDRGGSQPQHF. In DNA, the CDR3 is TGTGCCAGCAGTTCTAACGACAGGGGGGGTTCTCAGCCCCAGCATTTT.

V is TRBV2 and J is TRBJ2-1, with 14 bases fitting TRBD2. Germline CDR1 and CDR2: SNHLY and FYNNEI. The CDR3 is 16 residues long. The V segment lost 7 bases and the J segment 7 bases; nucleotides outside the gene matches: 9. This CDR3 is CASTPGGTSGSNEQFF. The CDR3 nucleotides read TGTGCCAGCACACCGGGAGGGACTAGCGGGAGTAATGAGCAGTTCTTC.

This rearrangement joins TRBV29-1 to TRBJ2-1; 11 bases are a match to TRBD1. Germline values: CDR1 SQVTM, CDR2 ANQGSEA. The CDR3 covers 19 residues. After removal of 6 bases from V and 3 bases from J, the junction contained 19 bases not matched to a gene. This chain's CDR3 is CSVPSRDRGGVRIYNEQFF. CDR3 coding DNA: TGCAGCGTGCCTTCCCGGGACAGGGGGGGTGTACGTATCTACAATGAGCAGTTCTTC.